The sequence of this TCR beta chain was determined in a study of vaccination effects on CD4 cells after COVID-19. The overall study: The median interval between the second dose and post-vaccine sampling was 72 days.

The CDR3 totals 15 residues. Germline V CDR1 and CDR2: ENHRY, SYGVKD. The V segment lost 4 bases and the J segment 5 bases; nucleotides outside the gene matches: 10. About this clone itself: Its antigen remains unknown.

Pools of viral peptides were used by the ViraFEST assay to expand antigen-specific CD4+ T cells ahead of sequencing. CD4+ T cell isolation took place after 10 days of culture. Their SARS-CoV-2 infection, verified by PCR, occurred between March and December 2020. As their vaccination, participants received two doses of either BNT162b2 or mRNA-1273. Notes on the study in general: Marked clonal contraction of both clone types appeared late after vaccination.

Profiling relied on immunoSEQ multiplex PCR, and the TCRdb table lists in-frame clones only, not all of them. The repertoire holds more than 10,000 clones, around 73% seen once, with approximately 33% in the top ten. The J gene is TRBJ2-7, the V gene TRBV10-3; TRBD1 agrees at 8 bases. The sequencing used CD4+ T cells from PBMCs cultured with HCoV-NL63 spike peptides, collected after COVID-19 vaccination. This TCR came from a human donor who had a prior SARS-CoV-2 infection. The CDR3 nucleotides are TGTGCCATCAGTGGAATCTGGACAGGGATCGACGAGCAGTACTTC. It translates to CAISGIWTGIDEQYF.